This entry describes one T cell receptor beta chain. This sample is part of a study of CD4 T cell repertoires in COVID-19. Unmatched junction bases numbered 0, after V lost 6 bases and J lost 3 bases. The CDR3 consists of 12 residues. Germline lookup yields CDR1 SNHLY and CDR2 FYNNEI. The repertoire was sequenced with immunoSEQ multiplex PCR; TCRdb's copy has only in-frame clones and lacks some. The table shows about 75,000 clones, with 83% occurring only once. V and J are TRBV2 and TRBJ1-2, with 8 bases fitting TRBD1. The receptor was isolated from a human donor who had COVID-19. The sample consisted of CD4+ T cells from peripheral blood, taken after recovery from COVID-19. This CDR3 is CASRGQDYGYTF. The CDR3, as DNA: TGTGCCAGCAGGGGACAGGACTATGGCTACACCTTC.